A selection of T cell receptor beta chains follows, all from one sample in a study of STAT3 mutations in large granular lymphocyte leukemia. The data were produced by immunoSEQ multiplex PCR, yet TCRdb's version contains in-frame clones alone and is incomplete. The profile shows 1,500 to 2,000 clones, 55% to 75% of them singletons. The sequenced material came from peripheral blood mononuclear cells. The receptors were sampled from an older woman with T-cell large granular lymphocyte leukemia. Some clones in this sample may be carry-over from other donors' samples. CDR3s include the opening cysteine and the closing phenylalanine or tryptophan. The order of the fields is D gene, CDR3 length, J gene, clone size, V gene, CDR3 DNA, CDR3 protein. D genes are given only for firm matches. The listing skips clone size in some rows; elsewhere it reads once, few, many or a size class.

>-|15|TRBJ1-5|-|TRBV6-5
TGTGCCAGCAGTTATGATTCCCGGGGTGGACAGCCCCAGCATTTT
CASSYDSRGGQPQHF
>-|12|TRBJ2-3|-|TRBV6-5
TGTGCCAGCAGGGCTAGCACAGATACGCAGTATTTT
CASRASTDTQYF
>-|15|TRBJ1-4|-|TRBV7-3
TGTGCCAGCAGCTTAGGACCAGATGCCTCAGGAAAACTGTTTTTT
CASSLGPDASGKLFF
>-|14|TRBJ2-7|-|TRBV23-1
TGCGCCAGCAGTCAATCAGGGCAGTCCTACGAGCAGTACTTC
CASSQSGQSYEQYF
>-|16|TRBJ1-5|few|TRBV10-1
TGCGCCAGCCCCGAGGGCAGGGAGTGTAGCAATCAGCCCCAGCATTTT
CASPEGRECSNQPQHF
>-|12|TRBJ2-7|-|TRBV6-5
TGTGCCAGCAGTTCAGGGGCCGGCGAGCAGTACTTC
CASSSGAGEQYF
>TRBD1|16|TRBJ2-1|large|TRBV19
TGTGCCAGTAGCTTACAGGGGAGCCACTTGTACGATGAGCAGTTCTTC
CASSLQGSHLYDEQFF
>TRBD1|14|TRBJ2-7|-|TRBV5-6
TGTGCCAGCAGCTCTGGGACAGGGGCATACGAGCAGTACTTC
CASSSGTGAYEQYF
>-|15|TRBJ1-1|-|TRBV5-6
TGTGCCAGCAGCTTGTCCGGAATAACGAGCACTGAAGCTTTCTTT
CASSLSGITSTEAFF
>-|14|TRBJ1-4|-|TRBV6-5
TGTGCCAGCGGCTATGGGTCGGCTAATGAAAAACTGTTTTTT
CASGYGSANEKLFF
>TRBD2|17|TRBJ2-3|-|TRBV5-1
TGCGCCAGCAGCTTGGGGACTAGCGGGATATCAACAGATACGCAGTATTTT
CASSLGTSGISTDTQYF
>TRBD1|15|TRBJ2-3|-|TRBV5-4
TGTGCCAGCAGCTTGGGGACAGGGGGCGCGGATACGCAGTATTTT
CASSLGTGGADTQYF
>-|15|TRBJ1-2|few|TRBV6-5
TGTGCCAGCAGTTCCCTCTATCAGTCTAACTATGGCTACACCTTC
CASSSLYQSNYGYTF
>-|12|TRBJ1-2|once|TRBV29-1
TGCAGCGTCCCGGACCCGATTCATGGCTACACCTTC
CSVPDPIHGYTF
>-|14|TRBJ1-2|-|TRBV18
TGTGCCAGCTCACCGGGATTGGCTAACTATGGCTACACCTTC
CASSPGLANYGYTF
>TRBD2|15|TRBJ2-3|-|TRBV5-4
TGTGCCAGCAGGGGGGGGACTAGAAGCACAGATACGCAGTATTTT
CASRGGTRSTDTQYF
>-|14|TRBJ2-7|-|TRBV30
TGTGCCTGGAGTGCGGGACTGGGCTCCTACGAGCAGTACTTC
CAWSAGLGSYEQYF
>TRBD2|16|TRBJ2-7|-|TRBV5-4
TGTGCCAGCAGCCTTCCGGGACTAGCGGGATCCTACGAGCAGTACTTC
CASSLPGLAGSYEQYF
>TRBD2|16|TRBJ2-5|-|TRBV5-4
TGTGCCAGCAGCTTGTCTAGCGGGAGAGTCCAAGAGACCCAGTACTTC
CASSLSSGRVQETQYF
>TRBD2|15|TRBJ2-7|-|TRBV5-1
TGCGCCAGCAGCGGGGGGGGAGGGGAGTCCTACGAGCAGTACTTC
CASSGGGGESYEQYF
>-|11|TRBJ1-1|large|TRBV7-9
TGTGCCAGCAGCCTAAGTACTGAAGCTTTCTTT
CASSLSTEAFF
>-|13|TRBJ2-7|-|TRBV5-1
TGCGCCAGCAGCCCGGACGGGACGAGTGAGCAGTACTTC
CASSPDGTSEQYF
>-|15|TRBJ1-5|-|TRBV5-1
TGCGCCAGCAGCTTGGAGGGGGAAAAAGGGCAGCCCCAGCATTTT
CASSLEGEKGQPQHF
>-|15|TRBJ2-1|once|TRBV5-4
TGTGCCAGCAGAAGTTGGACAGTCACCTACAATGAGCAGTTCTTC
CASRSWTVTYNEQFF
>TRBD1|13|TRBJ1-2|-|TRBV30
TGTGCCTGGAGTCAACAGGGGTCGAGCGGCTACACCTTC
CAWSQQGSSGYTF
>TRBD2|15|TRBJ2-7|few|TRBV4-1
TGCGCCAGCAGCCAAGGGCTAGCGGGAGTTGGGGAGCAGTACTTC
CASSQGLAGVGEQYF
>-|16|TRBJ2-5|-|TRBV5-6
TGTGCCAGCAGCTTGGCAGTAGGGGGGCCCCAAGAGACCCAGTACTTC
CASSLAVGGPQETQYF
>-|12|TRBJ2-1|-|TRBV11-2
TGTGCCAGCAGCTTAGTCGTTGGGGAGCAGTTCTTC
CASSLVVGEQFF
>-|13|TRBJ1-5|few|TRBV5-5
TGTGCCAGCAGCTTGGTTGCAGGGCAGCCCCAGCATTTT
CASSLVAGQPQHF